This TCR beta chain was identified during a study of blood T cell repertoires in COVID-19. Study-wide background: Some COVID-19 samples were acute and others convalescent; all came from the United States, Italy and Spain. PBMCs, B-cell-depleted T cells, or T cells provided the cDNA or gDNA that made up the material.

After removal of 8 bases from V and 2 bases from J, the junction contained 4 bases not matched to a gene. CDR1 and CDR2 from the germline V gene are MNHNY and SVGAGI (reference sequence). The CDR3 is 13 residues long. In the authors' workflow: For nucleated cells, counts were estimated from reference gene primer amplification. Data came from immunoSEQ multiplex PCR; TCRdb stores just in-frame clones and leaves some out. The D gene and trimming were derived from the DNA, and the V and J assignments and clone size from that table. The table shows about 160,000 clones, with approximately 85% occurring only once.

This receptor was obtained from a man in his sixties who had recovered from COVID-19. The V gene is TRBV6-6, the J gene TRBJ2-7, with TRBD1 identical over 9 bases. The material sequenced was peripheral blood. The CDR3, as DNA: TGTGCCAGCGAGGGACAGGGTCCCTACGAGCAGTACTTC. The encoded protein is CASEGQGPYEQYF.